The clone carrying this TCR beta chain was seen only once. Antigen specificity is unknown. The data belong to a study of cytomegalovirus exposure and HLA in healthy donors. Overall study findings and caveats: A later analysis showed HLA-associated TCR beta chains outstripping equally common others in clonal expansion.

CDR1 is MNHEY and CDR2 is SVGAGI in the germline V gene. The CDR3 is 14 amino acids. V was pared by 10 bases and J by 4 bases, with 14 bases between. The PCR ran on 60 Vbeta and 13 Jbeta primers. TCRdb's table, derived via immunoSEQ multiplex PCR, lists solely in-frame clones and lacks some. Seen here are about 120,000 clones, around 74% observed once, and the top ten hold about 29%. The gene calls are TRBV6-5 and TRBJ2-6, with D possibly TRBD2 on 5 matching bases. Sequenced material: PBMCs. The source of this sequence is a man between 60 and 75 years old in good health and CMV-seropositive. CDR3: CATTGSPGANVLTF. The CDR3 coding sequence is TGTGCCACCACGGGGAGTCCCGGGGCCAACGTCCTGACTTTC.